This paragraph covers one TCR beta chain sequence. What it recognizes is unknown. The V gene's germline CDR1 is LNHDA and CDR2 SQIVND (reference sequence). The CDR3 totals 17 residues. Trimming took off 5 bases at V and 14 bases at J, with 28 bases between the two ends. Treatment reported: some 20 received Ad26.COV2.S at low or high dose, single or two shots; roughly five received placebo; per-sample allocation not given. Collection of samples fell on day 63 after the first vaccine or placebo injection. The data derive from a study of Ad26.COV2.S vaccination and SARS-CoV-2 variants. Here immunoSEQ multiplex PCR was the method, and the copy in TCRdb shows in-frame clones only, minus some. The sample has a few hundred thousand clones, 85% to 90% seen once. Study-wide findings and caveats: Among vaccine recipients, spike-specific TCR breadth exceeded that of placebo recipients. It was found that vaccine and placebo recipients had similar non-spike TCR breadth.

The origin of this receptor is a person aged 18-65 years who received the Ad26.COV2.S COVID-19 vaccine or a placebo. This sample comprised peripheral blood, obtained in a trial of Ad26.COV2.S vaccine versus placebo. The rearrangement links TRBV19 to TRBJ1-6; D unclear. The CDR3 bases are TGTGCCAGTAGTCCCGGCGGACCCAGGATTGTTTTTCGGACCCTCCACTTT. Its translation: CASSPGGPRIVFRTLHF.